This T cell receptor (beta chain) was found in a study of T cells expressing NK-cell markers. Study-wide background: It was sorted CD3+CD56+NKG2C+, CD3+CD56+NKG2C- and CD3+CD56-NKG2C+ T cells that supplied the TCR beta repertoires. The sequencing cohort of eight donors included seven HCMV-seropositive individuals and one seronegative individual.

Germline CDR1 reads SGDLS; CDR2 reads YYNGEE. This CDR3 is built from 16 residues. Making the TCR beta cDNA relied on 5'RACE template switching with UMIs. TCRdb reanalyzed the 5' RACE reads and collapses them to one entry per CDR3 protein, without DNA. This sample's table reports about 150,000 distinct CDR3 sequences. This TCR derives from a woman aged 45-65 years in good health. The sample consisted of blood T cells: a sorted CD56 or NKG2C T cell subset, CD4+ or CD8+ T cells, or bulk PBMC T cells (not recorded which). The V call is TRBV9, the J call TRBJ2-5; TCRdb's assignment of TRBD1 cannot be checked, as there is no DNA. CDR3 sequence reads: CASSVFTGAPQETQYF.